Listed here is a single T cell receptor beta chain. The antigen is unknown. These data come from a study of blood T cells in healthy people across ages. General observations from the study: A roughly linear age-dependent decrease characterized TCR beta diversity per million T cells.

For the second PCR, which ran for 7 to 11 cycles, a sample-barcoded 5' primer and a J-beta primer mix were used. One entry per CDR3 protein results from TCRdb running MiXCR on the 5' RACE reads. Of some 1.8 million distinct CDR3 sequences in the sample, more than 35% were seen once. Each donor was a healthy Caucasian individual from Russia, aged roughly 6 to 90. This CDR3 has 11 amino acids. From germline, CDR1 is MNHNY and CDR2 SVGAGI (reference sequence). V lost 8 bases and J lost 5, with 9 bases in between. Specimen: blood. This clonotype was sampled from a human donor in good health. The gene calls are TRBV6-6 and TRBJ2-5; D remains unclear. As DNA, the CDR3 is TGTGCCAGCCAAGCTGGGGAGACCCAGTACTTC. It yields the protein CASQAGETQYF.